This paragraph reports one TCR beta chain. Its antigen has not been determined. Qualities for individual bases were not recorded, and no much larger clone is one base off. According to the germline V gene, CDR1 reads SGHRS and CDR2 reads YFSETQ. The CDR3 covers 14 residues, taking in both the cysteine and the phenylalanine. The read is trimmed to its CDR3 DNA, 42 bases read in frame from base 1. V has 0 bases trimmed and J has 5 bases trimmed; junction bases matching no gene number 3. These data originate in a study of T cell responses to AZD1222 COVID-19 vaccine (dated by TCRdb to the early 2020s). Study-wide context: A total of roughly 240 trial participants underwent TCR sequencing, of whom roughly 210 received two doses of AZD1222 and about 25 received two doses of the MenACWY control vaccine. Trial participants were enrolled by age into subgroups of 18-55, 56-69 and 70-plus years, and about 150, 27 and 61 TCR-sequenced participants, respectively, were included in these subgroups. The paper's findings and limits, for the study overall: The whole spike protein was spanned by vaccine-associated CD4 TCRs, and dominant responses were seen in regions 160-218 and 743-854. Participants were mostly white British and included more females than males, and it was suggested by the authors that clonal diversity may have been underestimated. No day 14 peak-response samples were available, so repertoires were characterized only after the peak T cell response. Conclusions about previously exposed vaccinees are limited, since just five or six AZD1222 recipients were seropositive for SARS-CoV-2 at baseline. A significant rise in spike-specific TCR breadth and depth was observed after two AZD1222 doses relative to day 0 and relative to MenACWY recipients. In the small 56-69-year group, the increase in depth fell short of significance, most likely because of low power. Epitopes outside the regions mutated in the B.1.351 and B.1.1.7 variants were reportedly recognized by nearly half of the unique spike-specific TCRs.

The CDR3 regions of human TCRbeta chains were analyzed by immunosequencing. The authors' analysis ran thus. TCRs in the repertoires were compared against a reference library of SARS-CoV-2-specific TCRs that had been generated with the MIRA antigen-specificity platform. Breadth meant the fraction of unique TCRs that were SARS-CoV-2-associated, whereas depth meant the fraction of total T cells that were SARS-CoV-2-associated. Using the MIRA data, each spike-specific TCR was assigned both to the spike region to which the TCR was reactive and to a CD4 or CD8 class. Log10-transformed breadth and depth values were compared by one-way ANOVA with Sidak's multiple comparisons tests. This is the immuneACCESS table as TCRdb keeps it, with only in-frame sequences that have V and J called. A part of the clones is gone; compared with another copy, unresolved V genes explain less than half, and the rest is unexplained. The DNA was the basis for D and trimming; V, J and clone size are from that table. Present in this sample are 150,000 to 200,000 clones, roughly nine tenths of which were seen just once. The top ten clones comprise less than 1.5% of the sample.

This specimen's time point label, per the study, means: about 28 days (+/-7) after the second vaccine dose. Because spike-specific TCR depth and breadth did not differ between the two schedules, AZD1222 recipients who got a second dose at roughly 4 weeks were pooled with those who got a second dose at roughly 12 weeks. The vaccinee samples were drawn from two UK trials, COV001 and COV002, one of which was a single-blind randomized controlled phase 2/3 trial testing AZD1222 (ChAdOx1 nCoV-19) in healthy adults. For TCRbeta chain sequencing, PBMC samples were collected from trial participants at day 0 and at day 28 after the second dose.

The rearrangement combines TRBV5-1 with TRBJ1-2; TRBD1 agrees with 8 junctional bases. The clonotype originates from an adult who received the AZD1222 COVID-19 vaccine. Sample: peripheral blood, taken 28 days after the second AZD1222 dose. CDR3 sequence: CASSLATGVYGYTF. The nucleotide sequence is given as TGCGCCAGCAGCTTGGCGACAGGGGTGTATGGCTACACCTTC.